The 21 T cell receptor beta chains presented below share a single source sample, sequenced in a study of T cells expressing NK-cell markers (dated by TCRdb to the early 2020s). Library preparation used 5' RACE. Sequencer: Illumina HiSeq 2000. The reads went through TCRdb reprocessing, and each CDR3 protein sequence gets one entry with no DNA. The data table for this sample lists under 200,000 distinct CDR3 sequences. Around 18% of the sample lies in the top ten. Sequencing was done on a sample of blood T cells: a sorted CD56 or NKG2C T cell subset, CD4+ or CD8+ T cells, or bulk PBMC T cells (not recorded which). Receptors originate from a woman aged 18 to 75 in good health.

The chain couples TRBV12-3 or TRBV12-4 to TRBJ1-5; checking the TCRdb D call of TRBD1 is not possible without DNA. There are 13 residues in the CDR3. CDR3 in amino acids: CASSSGDRQPQHF.

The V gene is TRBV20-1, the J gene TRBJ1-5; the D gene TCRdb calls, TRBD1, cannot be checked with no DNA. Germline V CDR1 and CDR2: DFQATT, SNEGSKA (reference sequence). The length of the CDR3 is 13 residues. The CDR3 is CSARGQGDRPQHF.

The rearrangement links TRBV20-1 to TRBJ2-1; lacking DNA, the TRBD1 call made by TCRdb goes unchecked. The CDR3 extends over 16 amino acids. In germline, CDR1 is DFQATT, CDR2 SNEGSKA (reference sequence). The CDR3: CSARRPRDRAYNEQFF.

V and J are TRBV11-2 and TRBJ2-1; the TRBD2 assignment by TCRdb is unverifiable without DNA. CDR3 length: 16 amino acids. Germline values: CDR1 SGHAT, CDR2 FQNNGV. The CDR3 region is CASSSRGTNPYNEQFF.

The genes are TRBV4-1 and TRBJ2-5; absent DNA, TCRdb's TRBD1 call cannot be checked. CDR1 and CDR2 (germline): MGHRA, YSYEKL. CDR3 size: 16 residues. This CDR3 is CASSQEISGQRQTQYF.

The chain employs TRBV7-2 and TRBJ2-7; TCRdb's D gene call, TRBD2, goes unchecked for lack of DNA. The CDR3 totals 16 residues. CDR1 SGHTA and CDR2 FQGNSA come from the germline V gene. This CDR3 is CASSTRGGGRLGEQYF.

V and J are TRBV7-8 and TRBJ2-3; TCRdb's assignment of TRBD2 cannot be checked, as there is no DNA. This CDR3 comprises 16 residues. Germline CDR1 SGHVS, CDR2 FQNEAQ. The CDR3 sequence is CASSITSVTSTDTQYF. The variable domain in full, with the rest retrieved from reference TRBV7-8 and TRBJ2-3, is GAGVSQSPRYKVAKRGQDVALRCDPISGHVSLFWYQQALGQGPEFLTYFQNEAQLDKSGLPSDRFFAERPEGSVSTLKIQRTQQEDSAVYLCASSITSVTSTDTQYFGPGTRLTVL.

CDR3 protein: CATSPKPYSNQPQHF. This chain uses TRBV15 with TRBJ1-5. Germline values: CDR1 LNHNV, CDR2 YYDKDF (reference sequence). This CDR3 comprises 15 residues.

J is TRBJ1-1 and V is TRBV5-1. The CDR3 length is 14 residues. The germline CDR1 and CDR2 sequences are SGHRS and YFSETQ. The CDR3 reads CASSSRGGTSEAFF.

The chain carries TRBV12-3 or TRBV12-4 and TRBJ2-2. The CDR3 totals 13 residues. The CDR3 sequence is CASTEEDTGELFF.

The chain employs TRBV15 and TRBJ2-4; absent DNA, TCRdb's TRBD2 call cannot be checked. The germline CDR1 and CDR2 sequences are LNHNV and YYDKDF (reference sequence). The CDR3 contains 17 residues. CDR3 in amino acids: CATSRPGTSGSGDIQYF.

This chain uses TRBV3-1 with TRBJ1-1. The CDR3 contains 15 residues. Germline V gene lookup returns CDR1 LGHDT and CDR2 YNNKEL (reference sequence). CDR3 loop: CASTSKALSVTEAFF.

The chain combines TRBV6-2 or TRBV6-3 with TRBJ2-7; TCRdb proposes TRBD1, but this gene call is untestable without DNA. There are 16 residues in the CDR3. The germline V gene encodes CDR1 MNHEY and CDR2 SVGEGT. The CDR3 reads CASSYSVGQGAYEQYF.

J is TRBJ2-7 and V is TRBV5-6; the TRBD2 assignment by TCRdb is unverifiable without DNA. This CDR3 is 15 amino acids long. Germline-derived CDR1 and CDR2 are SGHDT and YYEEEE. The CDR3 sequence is CASSFLTSGGYEQYF.

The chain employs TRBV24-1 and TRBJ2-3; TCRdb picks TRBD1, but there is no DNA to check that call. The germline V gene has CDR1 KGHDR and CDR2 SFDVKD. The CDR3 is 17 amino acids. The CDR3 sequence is CATSDSFHRAFTDTQYF.

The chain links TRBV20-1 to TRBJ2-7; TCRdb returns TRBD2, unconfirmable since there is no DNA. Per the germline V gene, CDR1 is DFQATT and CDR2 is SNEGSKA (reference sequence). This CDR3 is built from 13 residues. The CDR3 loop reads CSAAGTSGSEQYF.

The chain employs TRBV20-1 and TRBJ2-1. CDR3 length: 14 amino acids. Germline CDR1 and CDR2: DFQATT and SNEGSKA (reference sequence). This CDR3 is CSASFVGTPTGQFF.

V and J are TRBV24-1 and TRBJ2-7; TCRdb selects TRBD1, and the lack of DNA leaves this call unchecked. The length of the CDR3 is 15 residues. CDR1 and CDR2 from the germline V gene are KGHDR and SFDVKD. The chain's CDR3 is CATSDPGTVSYEQYF.

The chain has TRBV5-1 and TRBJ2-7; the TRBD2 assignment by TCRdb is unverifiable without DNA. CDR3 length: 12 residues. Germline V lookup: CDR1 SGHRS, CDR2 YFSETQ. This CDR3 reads CASSVSEGEQYF.

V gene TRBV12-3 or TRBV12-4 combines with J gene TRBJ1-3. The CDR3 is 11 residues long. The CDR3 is CASSYGNTIYF.

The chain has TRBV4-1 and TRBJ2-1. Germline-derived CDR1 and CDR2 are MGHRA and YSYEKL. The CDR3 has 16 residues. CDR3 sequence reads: CASSQGQRSSYNEQFF.